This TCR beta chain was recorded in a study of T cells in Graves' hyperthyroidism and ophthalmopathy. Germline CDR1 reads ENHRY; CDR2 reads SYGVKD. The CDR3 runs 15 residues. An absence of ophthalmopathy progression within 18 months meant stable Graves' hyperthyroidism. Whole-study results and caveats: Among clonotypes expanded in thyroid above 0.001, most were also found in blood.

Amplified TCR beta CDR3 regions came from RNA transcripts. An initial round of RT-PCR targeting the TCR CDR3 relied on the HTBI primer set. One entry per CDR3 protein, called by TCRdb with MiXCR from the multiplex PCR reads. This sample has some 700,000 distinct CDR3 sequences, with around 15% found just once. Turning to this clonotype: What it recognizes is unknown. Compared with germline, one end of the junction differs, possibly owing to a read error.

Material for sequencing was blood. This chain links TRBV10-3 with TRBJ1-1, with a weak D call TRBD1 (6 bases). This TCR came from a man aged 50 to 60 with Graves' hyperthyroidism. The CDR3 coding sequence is TGTGGCATCAGTGATGGGACAAGATTGAACACTGAAGCTTTCTTT. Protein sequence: CGISDGTRLNTEAFF.